This T cell receptor (beta chain) was recorded in a study of blood T cell repertoires in COVID-19. Source study methods: Amplifying reference gene primers gave estimates of nucleated cell counts. The repertoire was sequenced with immunoSEQ multiplex PCR; TCRdb's copy has only in-frame clones and lacks some. That table furnishes V, J and clone size, whereas the DNA furnished D and trimming. The sample has 200,000 to 250,000 clones, approximately 80% seen once. The V segment lost 3 bases and the J segment 8 bases; nucleotides outside the gene matches: 5. Germline V gene data show CDR1 as KGHSH and CDR2 as LQKENI. There are 15 residues in the CDR3.

Input material: peripheral blood. The chain employs TRBV18 and TRBJ2-1; TRBD2 matches at 12 bases. The sequence came from a woman older than 75 with COVID-19, enrolled during active disease. Here the CDR3 reads CASSPGLAGTDEQFF. Here the CDR3 DNA reads TGTGCCAGCTCACCTGGACTAGCGGGGACCGATGAGCAGTTCTTC.